The 16 T cell receptor beta chains below come from one sample, sequenced in a study of T cell responses to AZD1222 COVID-19 vaccine (dated by TCRdb to the early 2020s). The library was produced with the immunoSEQ multiplex PCR assay. Here the immuneACCESS table is served through TCRdb, limited to in-frame sequences with V and J called. Missing clones are a known gap in these copies; in checked studies unresolved V genes cover under half, and the rest lacks a known reason. For this sample there are around 200,000 clones; more than 80% appear just once. The ten top clones hold around 4.3% of the sample. The time point label here, explained by the study, means: baseline before first vaccination. The material sequenced was peripheral blood, taken on day 0 of AZD1222 vaccination. These receptors were taken from an adult in good health.

The chain recombines TRBV2 with TRBJ1-5; 7 bases fit TRBD1. This CDR3 contains 15 residues. Germline V lookup: CDR1 SNHLY, CDR2 FYNNEI. Trimming removed 1 base from V and 8 bases from J; junction bases left unmatched: 8. The CDR3 is CASSEGRGILKPQHF. The DNA for the CDR3 is TGTGCCAGCAGTGAAGGCAGGGGGATTCTGAAGCCCCAGCATTTT.

The chain carries TRBV3-1 (or the pseudogene TRBV3-2) and TRBJ1-3, with TRBD1 matching over 8 bases. The CDR3 sequence is 17 residues long. Trimming took 0 bases from V and 6 from J; bases not matched to a gene: 10. In germline, CDR1 is LGHDT, CDR2 YNNKEL (reference sequence). The CDR3 region has the DNA TGTGCCAGCAGCCAAGATCAGGGGGCTCCTGCCCCAAACACCATATATTTT. Translated, it gives CASSQDQGAPAPNTIYF.

The chain carries TRBV27 and TRBJ2-4; D is possibly TRBD1 or TRBD2 (5 bases each). V was pared by 5 bases and J by 2 bases, with 22 bases between. The CDR3 is made up of 18 amino acids. Per germline, CDR1 MNHEY and CDR2 SMNVEV (reference sequence). The CDR3 region is CASSTGRTFSTTKNIQYF. CDR3 nucleotide sequence: TGTGCCAGCAGTACGGGACGGACTTTCTCTACGACCAAAAACATTCAGTACTTC.

The chain employs TRBV3-1 (or the pseudogene TRBV3-2) and TRBJ1-2; a weak D match, TRBD1 (6 bases). Germline V CDR1 and CDR2: LGHDT, YNNKEL (reference sequence). This CDR3 comprises 15 residues. Trimming removed 0 bases at V and 3 bases at J, with 11 bases between. The CDR3 region has the DNA TGTGCCAGCAGCCAAGAAGGAGCAGGGGACTATGGCTACACCTTC. Protein product: CASSQEGAGDYGYTF.

The chain uses TRBV25-1 and TRBJ1-5; TRBD1 might be the D (6 bases). Trimming removed 6 bases at V and 0 bases at J, with 12 bases between. Germline V gene data show CDR1 as MGHDK and CDR2 as SYGVNS. This CDR3 has 15 amino acids. CDR3 DNA sequence: TGTGCCAGCAGCCCCAGGGGCCATAGCAATCAGCCCCAGCATTTT. As protein: CASSPRGHSNQPQHF.

The CDR3 bases are TGTGCCATTCGAGGGGGCTATGGCTACACCTTC. It encodes CAIRGGYGYTF. The rearrangement joins TRBV27 to TRBJ1-2; D perhaps matches TRBD1 (6 bases). The CDR3 length is 11 residues. Germline V lookup: CDR1 MNHEY, CDR2 SMNVEV (reference sequence). The ends were cut back, 10 bases at V and 4 bases at J, with 10 bases in the middle.

The rearrangement links TRBV27 to TRBJ1-1, with unresolved D. CDR1 and CDR2 (germline): MNHEY, SMNVEV (reference sequence). The CDR3 contains 18 residues. V was pared by 3 bases and J by 5 bases, with 25 bases between. The CDR3 DNA sequence: TGTGCCAGCAGTTTTTTTCCCGGGTCGGTGGTAATGGGGACTGAAGCTTTCTTT. Translation gives CASSFFPGSVVMGTEAFF.

The chain joins TRBV19 to TRBJ1-4, with D tentatively TRBD1 (6 bases). CDR3 length equals 12 residues. Trimming cost V 5 bases and J 8 bases, with 9 bases left between them. Germline CDR1 and CDR2: LNHDA and SQIVND (reference sequence). Here the CDR3 DNA reads TGTGCCAGTAGTTACGGGACAGAAAAACTGTTTTTT. This translates into CASSYGTEKLFF.

J is TRBJ2-7 and V is TRBV27; perhaps TRBD1 as D (5 bases). V was pared by 4 bases and J by 3 bases, with 10 bases between. Looked up from germline, CDR1 is MNHEY and CDR2 is SMNVEV (reference sequence). CDR3 size: 13 residues. The CDR3 DNA sequence: TGTGCCAGCAGTTGGACACTTGACTACGAGCAGTACTTC. As protein: CASSWTLDYEQYF.

The chain is built from TRBV6-4 and TRBJ2-7; D gene ambiguous. CDR3 length: 11 amino acids. The ends were cut back, 2 bases at V and 3 bases at J, with 2 bases in the middle. The germline gives CDR1 MRHNA, CDR2 SNTAGT. The CDR3 sequence: CASSDGYEQYF. CDR3 sequence (DNA): TGTGCCAGCAGTGACGGCTACGAGCAGTACTTC.

This clone was found a few times. V usage is TRBV2 and J usage is TRBJ2-2; 7 bases align to TRBD1. Germline loops: CDR1 SNHLY, CDR2 FYNNEI. Losses at the gene ends were 2 bases for V and 1 base for J; bases not matched to a gene: 4. This CDR3 region has 16 residues. The CDR3 DNA reads as TGTGCCAGCAGTGAACAAGGGACAGAGAACACCGGGGAGCTGTTTTTT. Amino acid sequence: CASSEQGTENTGELFF.

V is TRBV6-6 and J is TRBJ1-1; D unresolved. This CDR3 has 14 residues. Germline lookup yields CDR1 MNHNY and CDR2 SVGAGI (reference sequence). The V and J ends lost 5 bases and 14 bases respectively, with 24 bases between them. CDR3: CASSPPGPAQKVFF. As DNA, the CDR3 is TGTGCCAGCAGTCCTCCGGGTCCCGCTCAAAAAGTCTTCTTT.

This chain uses TRBV6-5 with TRBJ1-4; D gene uncertain. Germline V gives CDR1 MNHEY, CDR2 SVGAGI. V lost 6 bases and J lost 0, with 11 bases in between. The CDR3 runs to 15 residues. Here the CDR3 reads CASSADISTNEKLFF. CDR3 bases: TGTGCCAGCAGCGCTGACATCTCAACTAATGAAAAACTGTTTTTT.

The V gene is TRBV6-5, the J gene TRBJ1-1; no reliable D call. The V gene's germline CDR1 is MNHEY and CDR2 SVGAGI. V was cut by 7 bases and J by 0 bases, with 9 bases left in between. The CDR3 runs 13 residues. CDR3 in DNA: TGTGCCAGCATGAGCTGGGTGAACACTGAAGCTTTCTTT. Encoded protein: CASMSWVNTEAFF.

The chain couples TRBV7-2 to TRBJ2-2; TRBD2 aligns across 7 bases. Germline CDR1 is SGHTA and CDR2 is FQGNSA. J gave up 4 bases and V 10 bases, and 12 bases lay outside the gene matches. This CDR3 spans 15 amino acids. CDR3 nucleotides: TGTGCCACCCACCTGGTTGCGGGAGCCACCGGGGAGCTGTTTTTT. This sequence encodes CATHLVAGATGELFF.

The chain couples TRBV7-9 to TRBJ2-2, with D unclear. V was shortened by 5 bases and J by 7 bases, with 5 bases between the two germline ends. Germline assignment: CDR1 SEHNR and CDR2 FQNEAQ (reference sequence). This CDR3 comprises 11 residues. This chain's CDR3 is CASSTVGELFF. The CDR3 bases are TGTGCCAGCAGCACCGTCGGGGAGCTGTTTTTT.